Presented here are 21 T cell receptor beta chains from one specimen sequenced in a study of early T cells in non-severe SARS-CoV-2 infection. One entry per CDR3 protein, called by TCRdb with MiXCR from the 5' RACE reads. The table lists 61,000 or so distinct CDR3 sequences, about 12% of them singletons. Sequencing was performed on whole blood, taken at baseline. The receptors originated from an adult who was a healthcare worker with PCR-confirmed SARS-CoV-2 infection or an uninfected control (not recorded which). The donor label of this sample is uncertain.

In its sample, this clonotype was seen many times. V usage is TRBV11-2 and J usage is TRBJ2-3; a possible D gene is TRBD2 (6 bases). V was trimmed by 4 bases and J by 2 bases, leaving 19 bases between them. This CDR3 comprises 17 residues. CDR1 is SGHAT and CDR2 is FQNNGV in the germline V gene. The CDR3 here is CASSSSAGLVLTDTQYF. CDR3 in DNA: TGTGCCAGCAGCTCATCCGCGGGGCTAGTCCTCACAGATACGCAGTATTTT.

In its sample, this clonotype was seen many times. This chain links TRBV7-9 with TRBJ1-4; D ambiguous. V dropped 4 bases and J dropped 4 bases, with 16 bases sitting between them. The germline CDR1 and CDR2 sequences are SEHNR and FQNEAQ (reference sequence). The CDR3 length is 16 residues. In DNA, the CDR3 is TGTGCCAGCAGCTCGTTAAGACCGGCCGGTAATGAAAAACTGTTTTTT. It is translated as CASSSLRPAGNEKLFF. Filled out from reference TRBV7-9 and TRBJ1-4, the complete variable domain reads DTGVSQNPRHKITKRGQNVTFRCDPISEHNRLYWYRQTLGQGPEFLTYFQNEAQLEKSRLLSDRFSAERPKGSFSTLEIQRTEQGDSAMYLCASSSLRPAGNEKLFFGSGTQLSVL.

A few counts support this clonotype. The chain is built from TRBV6-6 and TRBJ1-2, with a tentative D call TRBD1 (6 bases). From germline, CDR1 is MNHNY and CDR2 SVGAGI (reference sequence). V lost 8 bases and J lost 5, with 12 bases in between. This CDR3 is 12 amino acids long. CDR3 protein: CASGTFDYGYTF. As DNA, the CDR3 is TGTGCCAGCGGGACATTTGATTATGGCTACACCTTC.

V gene TRBV7-2 combines with J gene TRBJ1-5; no clear D gene. The CDR3 totals 13 residues. CDR1 is SGHTA and CDR2 is FQGNSA in the germline V gene. V was shortened by 2 bases and J by 11 bases, with 13 bases between the two germline ends. The CDR3 nucleotides read TGTGCCAGCAGCTTAAAGTATCCGGGCGCCCAGCATTTT. The encoded protein is CASSLKYPGAQHF.

The rearrangement joins TRBV7-8 to TRBJ2-6; maybe TRBD1 (6 bases). CDR1 and CDR2 from the germline V gene are SGHVS and FQNEAQ. V lost 1 base, J lost 3 bases, and 13 bases lay in between. This CDR3 comprises 17 residues. The CDR3 nucleotides are TGTGCCAGCAGCTTAGAAAGGACAGTCTTTGGGGCCAACGTCCTGACTTTC. This encodes CASSLERTVFGANVLTF.

In its sample, this clonotype was seen a few times. V usage is TRBV15 and J usage is TRBJ2-3; 7 nucleotides align to TRBD1. The CDR3 spans 15 residues. Looked up from germline, CDR1 is LNHNV and CDR2 is YYDKDF (reference sequence). Trimming at V came to 4 bases and at J to 0 bases, leaving 4 bases not matched to a gene. This CDR3 reads CATSTGQASTDTQYF. In DNA form, the CDR3 reads TGTGCCACCAGCACCGGACAGGCTAGCACAGATACGCAGTATTTT.

The rearrangement uses TRBV20-1 and TRBJ1-1; D is unclear. The V gene's germline CDR1 is DFQATT and CDR2 SNEGSKA (reference sequence). The V end was cut by 2 bases, the J end by 0 bases, with 7 bases between. This CDR3 has 13 amino acids. The CDR3 spells CSARRTLNTEAFF. CDR3 bases: TGCAGTGCTAGACGCACTCTGAACACTGAAGCTTTCTTT.

The CDR3 coding sequence is TGTGCCAGCAGTTTAGAGGGGGCCCCCCCCTATGGCTACACCTTC. This sequence encodes CASSLEGAPPYGYTF. The V call is TRBV12-3 or TRBV12-4, the J call TRBJ1-2; 7 nucleotides agree with TRBD1. V trimming: 1 base; J trimming: 4 bases; junction bases outside the gene matches: 6. This CDR3 comprises 15 residues.

This clonotype was found many times. V usage is TRBV6-5 and J usage is TRBJ2-2, with D tentatively TRBD1 (5 bases). Germline V lookup: CDR1 MNHEY, CDR2 SVGAGI. The CDR3 is made up of 12 amino acids. Trimming shortened V by 9 bases and J by 4 bases, and 9 bases separated the two germline ends. In DNA, the CDR3 is TGTGCCAGTCAGGGAAGCACCGGGGAGCTGTTTTTT. Translated: CASQGSTGELFF.

The genes are TRBV6-5 and TRBJ2-1, with 11 bases matching TRBD2. V lost 6 bases and J lost 5; bases outside the gene matches: 9. The CDR3 totals 16 residues. Per germline, CDR1 MNHEY and CDR2 SVGAGI. For the CDR3, the DNA is TGTGCCAGCAGCAAGACCAGACTAGCGGGGAACAATGAGCAGTTCTTC. Its translation is CASSKTRLAGNNEQFF.

The chain couples TRBV7-2 to TRBJ2-7; tentatively, D is TRBD1 (6 bases). The CDR3 is 14 residues long. V dropped 0 bases and J dropped 2 bases, with 8 bases sitting between them. The germline CDR1 and CDR2 sequences are SGHTA and FQGNSA. The CDR3 nucleotides read TGTGCCAGCAGCTTAGCTTCAGGGGCCTACGAGCAGTACGTC. Its protein is CASSLASGAYEQYV.

This clonotype has only a few counts. This chain uses TRBV7-3 with TRBJ2-3; D is possibly TRBD1 (5 bases). The V gene's germline CDR1 is SGHTA and CDR2 FQGTGA. The CDR3 consists of 15 residues. Deletions cut 1 base from V and 4 bases from J, with 12 bases between. CDR3 amino acids: CASSLRQGLPDTQYF. Here the CDR3 DNA reads TGTGCCAGCAGCTTAAGGCAGGGATTGCCAGATACGCAGTATTTT.

This clonotype came up many times. The genes are TRBV27 and TRBJ1-6; the D gene is possibly TRBD1 (5 bases). Germline values: CDR1 MNHEY, CDR2 SMNVEV (reference sequence). The CDR3 loop spans 15 amino acids. Trimming removed 2 bases at V and 7 bases at J, with 12 bases between. DNA of the CDR3: TGTGCCAGCAGTTTAGAGGCTTGGGGGAATTCACCCCTCCACTTT. It yields the protein CASSLEAWGNSPLHF.

This chain links TRBV10-3 with TRBJ1-1; 7 nucleotides line up with TRBD1. Trimming removed 7 bases from V and 4 bases from J; junction bases left unmatched: 9. There are 14 residues in the CDR3. CDR1 ENHRY and CDR2 SYGVKD come from the germline V gene. CDR3 nucleotides: TGTGCCATCAACGAGGGGGCCTTGAGCACTGAAGCTTTCTTT. Protein product: CAINEGALSTEAFF.

This clonotype was detected only a few times. Mismatch with germline at one junction end may stem from a read error. The CDR3 region is CASREDRGGGYTF. The DNA for the CDR3 is TGTGCCAGCAGGGAAGACAGGGGAGGTGGCTACACCTTC. This chain connects TRBV6-1 to TRBJ1-2, with 8 nucleotides matching TRBD1. Germline CDR1 MNHNS, CDR2 SASEGT. CDR3 length equals 13 residues.

The table lists this clonotype with a few counts. The rearrangement uses TRBV18 and TRBJ2-7; 8 bases match TRBD1. The CDR3 extends over 14 amino acids. V shed 2 bases, J shed 5 bases, and the junction held 5 bases outside the gene matches. Germline V gives CDR1 KGHSH, CDR2 LQKENI. The chain's CDR3 is CASSPRQGAHEQYV. The CDR3 DNA follows: TGTGCCAGCTCACCAAGGCAGGGGGCCCACGAGCAGTACGTC.

This clonotype has a handful of counts. The rearrangement uses TRBV5-1 and TRBJ1-1; D perhaps matches TRBD1 (5 bases). Germline assignment: CDR1 SGHRS and CDR2 YFSETQ. Trimming took 1 base from V and 4 from J, leaving 14 bases between them. The CDR3 is made up of 15 amino acids. CDR3 nucleotides: TGCGCCAGCAGCTTGTTTACAGGCAAGAGCACTGAAGCTTTCTTT. Translating gives CASSLFTGKSTEAFF.

This rearrangement joins TRBV5-5 to TRBJ2-5, with D perhaps matching TRBD2 (5 bases). CDR1 and CDR2 (germline): SGHKS, YYEKEE (reference sequence). The CDR3 consists of 14 residues. Trimming shortened V by 3 bases and J by 7 bases, and 16 bases separated the two germline ends. CDR3 coding DNA: TGTGCCAGCAGCTACCTCCTAGCTCCAGGGACCCAGTACTTC. This codes for CASSYLLAPGTQYF.

V usage is TRBV5-6 and J usage is TRBJ1-1; 7 bases agree with TRBD1. The CDR3 is made up of 15 amino acids. The trim removed 2 bases at V and 3 bases at J, leaving 7 bases unmatched. Germline-derived CDR1 and CDR2 are SGHDT and YYEEEE. The CDR3 sequence: CASSFTGVRDTEAFF. The CDR3 DNA is TGTGCCAGCAGCTTCACAGGGGTACGGGACACTGAAGCTTTCTTT.

The J gene is TRBJ2-5, the V gene TRBV5-5; the D gene could be TRBD1 or TRBD2 (5 bases each). The germline gives CDR1 SGHKS, CDR2 YYEKEE (reference sequence). With 2 bases removed from V and 3 bases from J, the gap between germline ends came to 11 bases. The CDR3 covers 14 residues. In DNA, the CDR3 is TGTGCCAGCAGCTTACAGGCGACTAAAGAGACCCAGTACTTC. Residues: CASSLQATKETQYF.

This clonotype was detected a few times. V and J are TRBV6-1 and TRBJ2-1; 7 nucleotides agree with TRBD1. Per germline, CDR1 MNHNS and CDR2 SASEGT. The J segment lost 5 bases and the V segment lost 4 bases, leaving 11 bases of the junction unmatched. The CDR3 sequence is 16 residues long. CDR3 sequence reads: CASSGNRAQGDNEQFF. DNA of the CDR3: TGTGCCAGCAGTGGAAACAGGGCCCAGGGGGACAATGAGCAGTTCTTC.